The 11 T cell receptor beta chains in this list originate from one sample, sequenced in a study of T cells after yellow fever vaccination. MiXCR, run by TCRdb on the 5' RACE reads, gives a single entry per CDR3 protein. The sample includes tens of thousands of distinct CDR3 sequences, approximately 7.3% seen only once; the top ten take approximately 28%. The sample here was CD8+ T cells sorted from PBMCs, taken 10 days after the first yellow fever vaccination. The receptors stem from a man between 18 and 29 years old who received the YFV17D yellow fever vaccine.

This clonotype was seen a few times. This chain connects TRBV3-1 to TRBJ1-2; D may be TRBD1 (5 bases). Looked up from germline, CDR1 is LGHDT and CDR2 is YNNKEL (reference sequence). V shed 1 base and J shed 4 bases, with 16 bases lying between them. There are 16 residues in the CDR3. The CDR3, as DNA: TGTGCCAGCAGCCAAGTTGGCATGGGGCGCCTCTATGGCTACACCTTC. This encodes CASSQVGMGRLYGYTF.

The chain uses TRBV15 and TRBJ1-2; D ambiguous. V lost 2 bases and J 6 bases, leaving 10 bases between the germline ends. CDR3 length: 13 amino acids. The V gene's germline CDR1 is LNHNV and CDR2 YYDKDF (reference sequence). The CDR3 region has the DNA TGTGCCACCAGCAGAACTCTGAGCGATGGCTACACCTTC. As protein: CATSRTLSDGYTF.

This clonotype occurred many times. This chain joins TRBV11-2 and TRBJ1-1; D perhaps matches TRBD1 (5 bases). V lost 5 bases and J lost 5, with 9 bases in between. The CDR3 sequence is 12 residues long. Germline V gene sequence: CDR1 SGHAT, CDR2 FQNNGV. The CDR3 DNA reads TGTGCCAGCAGCCCAAAGGGGACTGAAGCTTTCTTT. This translates into CASSPKGTEAFF. Looking up the rest from reference TRBV11-2 and TRBJ1-1 gives the full variable domain: EAGVAQSPRYKIIEKRQSVAFWCNPISGHATLYWYQQILGQGPKLLIQFQNNGVVDDSQLPKDRFSAERLKGVDSTLKIQPAKLEDSAVYLCASSPKGTEAFFGQGTRLTVV.

This rearrangement joins TRBV3-1 to TRBJ2-1, with TRBD2 identical over 9 bases. This CDR3 is 14 amino acids long. The V segment lost 8 bases and the J segment 3 bases; nucleotides outside the gene matches: 5. The germline V gene has CDR1 LGHDT and CDR2 YNNKEL (reference sequence). As DNA, the CDR3 is TGTGCCAGCCGGCGGGGGGGTGTCTACAATGAGCAGTTCTTC. This gives the protein CASRRGGVYNEQFF.

There are many counts of this clonotype. The chain has TRBV6-1 and TRBJ1-6; the D gene is possibly TRBD1 (5 bases). Trimming left V 5 bases short and J 3 bases short, with 14 bases between. The CDR3 spans 16 residues. CDR1 is MNHNS, CDR2 SASEGT, per germline. The CDR3 is CASSRQMSGYNSPLHF. The CDR3 nucleotides are TGTGCCAGCAGTAGACAGATGAGTGGCTATAATTCACCCCTCCACTTT.

V is TRBV13 and J is TRBJ1-1, with 10 bases matching TRBD1. Germline V lookup: CDR1 PRHDT, CDR2 FYEKMQ (reference sequence). Unmatched junction bases numbered 4, after V lost 3 bases and J lost 6 bases. The CDR3 has 14 amino acids. The chain's CDR3 is CASSFRGTGAEAFF. DNA for the CDR3: TGTGCCAGCAGCTTTAGAGGGACAGGGGCTGAAGCTTTCTTT.

The sample holds many counts of this clonotype. The chain employs TRBV28 and TRBJ1-1; 7 bases line up with TRBD1. The CDR3 sequence is 15 residues long. The germline V gene encodes CDR1 MDHEN and CDR2 SYDVKM. V lost 3 bases to trimming and J lost 5 bases; unmatched junction nucleotides: 9. CDR3 DNA: TGTGCCAGCAGTTTTAAGGACAGGCGGGGAACTGAAGCTTTCTTT. Its translation is CASSFKDRRGTEAFF.

This clonotype showed up many times. This chain uses TRBV19 with TRBJ2-3; TRBD1 aligns across 7 bases. V dropped 5 bases and J dropped 4; count of bases not matched to a gene: 6. There are 14 residues in the CDR3. Germline V gene sequence: CDR1 LNHDA, CDR2 SQIVND (reference sequence). Here the CDR3 reads CASSVDRAADTQYF. In DNA form, the CDR3 reads TGTGCCAGTAGTGTCGACAGGGCAGCAGATACGCAGTATTTT.

This clonotype was recorded once. This rearrangement joins TRBV13 to TRBJ1-1; D is unclear. Germline V gene sequence: CDR1 PRHDT, CDR2 FYEKMQ (reference sequence). The CDR3 contains 15 residues. Trimming cost V 8 bases and J 3 bases, with 19 bases left between them. The CDR3 sequence: CASGPGRLWDTEAFF. The CDR3 region has the DNA TGTGCCAGCGGCCCCGGGCGCCTCTGGGACACTGAAGCTTTCTTT.

The sample holds a few counts of this clonotype. The chain joins TRBV6-2 or TRBV6-3 to TRBJ2-7; D is perhaps TRBD2 (6 bases). Trimming removed 0 bases from V and 5 bases from J, with 17 bases in between. Germline loops: CDR1 MNHEY, CDR2 SVGEGT. This CDR3 contains 16 residues. The CDR3 bases are TGTGCCAGCAGTTACTCGAGCGGGCTCGGGTTCCACGAGCAGTACTTC. It yields the protein CASSYSSGLGFHEQYF.

This clonotype came up many times. This chain connects TRBV15 to TRBJ1-4; 7 bases are shared with TRBD1. With V trimmed by 5 bases and J by 10 bases, 7 bases remained unmatched. This CDR3 has 13 residues. The germline V gene has CDR1 LNHNV and CDR2 YYDKDF (reference sequence). The CDR3 is CATSYRSGGKLFF. As DNA, the CDR3 is TGTGCCACCAGCTACCGCTCAGGGGGAAAACTGTTTTTT.